The clone carrying this T cell receptor beta chain has a count of ten or more. Its antigen is undetermined. Uncontrolled infection, other autoimmune disease, pregnancy or lactation barred patients from enrollment. The diagnostic basis comprised clinical symptoms, serum thyroxine and TRAb, thyroid ultrasound and orbital computed tomography. These data originate in a study of T cells in Graves' hyperthyroidism and ophthalmopathy. With 3 bases removed from V and 7 bases from J, the gap between germline ends came to 16 bases. This CDR3 is 14 amino acids long. Germline values: CDR1 SNHLY, CDR2 FYNNEI. Findings of the study overall: Blood also contained most expanded thyroid clonotypes above 0.001. Ophthalmopathy was model-predicted a median roughly 6.2 months pre-onset.

TCR beta CDR3 sequences were amplified from RNA transcripts. First-round RT-PCR with HTBI primers amplified the TCR CDR3 region. TCRdb reprocessed the multiplex PCR reads with MiXCR, giving one entry per CDR3 protein. The sample yields approximately 600,000 distinct CDR3 sequences, roughly 15% seen once. The sequence came from a middle-aged woman with Graves' ophthalmopathy. Sequencing was carried out using blood. V gene TRBV2 combines with J gene TRBJ2-7; D might be TRBD1 or TRBD2, each matching 6 bases. This chain's CDR3 is CASSENFGGLEQYF. The CDR3 region has the DNA TGTGCCAGCAGTGAGAATTTTGGGGGGCTTGAGCAGTACTTC.